The present T cell receptor beta chain was sequenced within a study of T cells after yellow fever vaccination. Turning to the study itself: With SMART-Seq v4 Ultra Low Input, the fractions containing low cell numbers were prepared.

Study-wide findings and caveats: Re-detected after boosting: most primary clones, 96% of CD4 and 80% to 90% of CD8. Researchers noted that a small share of clonotypes showed up in both CD4 and CD8 compartments.

Points on this clonotype: The antigen is not known.

Deletions cut 3 bases from V and 9 bases from J, with 12 bases between. Germline V gives CDR1 SEHNR, CDR2 FQNEAQ (reference sequence). The CDR3 spans 13 residues. From the 5' RACE reads, TCRdb called clonotypes with MiXCR, one entry per CDR3 protein. The sample lists about 350,000 distinct CDR3 sequences, around a tenth occurring once. The source is a man younger than 35 who received the YFV17D yellow fever vaccine. The source was PBMCs, collected on the day of the first yellow fever vaccination. The chain uses TRBV7-9 and TRBJ2-1; D remains unclear. CDR3 residues: CASSFLPSPEQFF. In nucleotides, the CDR3 is TGTGCCAGCAGCTTCTTACCTTCACCTGAGCAGTTCTTC.